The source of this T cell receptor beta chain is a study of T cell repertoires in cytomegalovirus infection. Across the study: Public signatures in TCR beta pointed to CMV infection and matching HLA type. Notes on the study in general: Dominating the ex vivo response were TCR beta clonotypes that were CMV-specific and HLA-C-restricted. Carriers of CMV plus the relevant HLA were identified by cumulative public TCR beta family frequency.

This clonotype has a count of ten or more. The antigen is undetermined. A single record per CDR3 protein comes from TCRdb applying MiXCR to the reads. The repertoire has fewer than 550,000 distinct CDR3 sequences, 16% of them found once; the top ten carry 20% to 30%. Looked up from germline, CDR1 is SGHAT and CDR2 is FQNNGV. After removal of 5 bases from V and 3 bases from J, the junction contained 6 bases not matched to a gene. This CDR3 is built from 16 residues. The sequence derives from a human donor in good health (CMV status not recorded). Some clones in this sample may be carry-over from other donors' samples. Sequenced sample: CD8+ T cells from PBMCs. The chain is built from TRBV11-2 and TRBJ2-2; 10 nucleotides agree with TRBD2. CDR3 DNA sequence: TGTGCCAGCAGCATCCGGACTAGCGGCTACACCGGGGAGCTGTTTTTT. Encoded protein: CASSIRTSGYTGELFF. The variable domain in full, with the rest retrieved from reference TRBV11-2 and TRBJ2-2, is EAGVAQSPRYKIIEKRQSVAFWCNPISGHATLYWYQQILGQGPKLLIQFQNNGVVDDSQLPKDRFSAERLKGVDSTLKIQPAKLEDSAVYLCASSIRTSGYTGELFFGEGSRLTVL.